One sample yielded the 29 T cell receptor beta chains listed below, sequenced in a study of cytomegalovirus exposure and HLA in healthy donors. The repertoire was sequenced with immunoSEQ multiplex PCR; TCRdb's copy has only in-frame clones and lacks some. The table lists over 150,000 clones, about 90% of them singletons, with roughly 5.8% in the top ten. Material: PBMCs. The source of these receptors is a woman aged 25 to 39 in good health and CMV-seronegative.

The table lists this clone with a few counts. V and J are TRBV4-2 and TRBJ1-2; D uncertain. CDR3 length: 14 residues. Trimming cost V 0 bases and J 5 bases, with 10 bases left between them. The germline gives CDR1 LGHNA, CDR2 YNFKEQ. The CDR3 DNA follows: TGTGCCAGCAGCCAAGACTTGGGCGAGTATGGCTACACCTTC. As protein: CASSQDLGEYGYTF.

The gene calls are TRBV4-3 and TRBJ2-7; 7 bases match TRBD1. Trimming cost V 4 bases and J 0 bases; bases outside gene matches: 6. CDR1 and CDR2 (germline): LGHNA, YSLEER. There are 15 residues in the CDR3. The CDR3 DNA is TGCGCCAGCAGCCCCAGGACAGGAGTCTCCTACGAGCAGTACTTC. Amino acids: CASSPRTGVSYEQYF.

In this sample, this clone turned up once. CDR3 nucleotide sequence: TGTGCCAGCAGTTGGGGACCGTCGCATGAAAAACTGTTTTTT. It encodes CASSWGPSHEKLFF. V usage is TRBV28 and J usage is TRBJ1-4; TRBD1 might be the D (5 bases). The germline CDR1 and CDR2 sequences are MDHEN and SYDVKM. This CDR3 region has 14 residues. The germline V and J ends were trimmed by 4 bases and 6 bases, with 12 bases remaining between them.

The chain links TRBV7-3 to TRBJ2-7, with 10 bases that match TRBD2. The germline V gene encodes CDR1 SGHTA and CDR2 FQGTGA. The CDR3 length is 14 residues. V shed 2 bases and J 6 bases; nucleotides not matched to a gene: 4. This CDR3 is CASSLGERGGEQYF. For the CDR3, the DNA is TGTGCCAGCAGCTTAGGCGAGCGGGGGGGCGAGCAGTACTTC.

The chain links TRBV10-3 to TRBJ1-2, with 8 bases that match TRBD1. The CDR3 runs 14 residues. V trimming: 6 bases; J trimming: 6 bases; junction bases outside the gene matches: 9. The germline gives CDR1 ENHRY, CDR2 SYGVKD. The CDR3 spells CAIRDRVVQDGYTF. The CDR3 DNA reads TGTGCCATCAGGGACAGGGTCGTACAGGATGGCTACACCTTC.

This sequence joins TRBV11-2 and TRBJ2-7; no reliable D call. Trimming took off 0 bases at V and 6 bases at J, with 3 bases between the two ends. This CDR3 is 11 amino acids long. Per the germline V gene, CDR1 is SGHAT and CDR2 is FQNNGV. The CDR3: CASSLDSEQYF. For the CDR3, the DNA is TGTGCCAGCAGCTTAGATTCCGAGCAGTACTTC.

The chain couples TRBV19 to TRBJ1-3; no firm D call. V was shortened by 3 bases and J by 3 bases, with 9 bases between the two germline ends. Germline CDR1 is LNHDA and CDR2 is SQIVND (reference sequence). The CDR3 is made up of 14 amino acids. In DNA, the CDR3 is TGTGCCAGTAGTATCGCAGGTTTTGGAAACACCATATATTTT. It encodes CASSIAGFGNTIYF.

This rearrangement joins TRBV6-5 to TRBJ2-7, with D uncertain. This CDR3 is 12 amino acids long. Germline V gene data show CDR1 as MNHEY and CDR2 as SVGAGI. Trimming removed 4 bases from V and 6 bases from J, with 10 bases in between. The DNA for the CDR3 is TGTGCCAGCAGTTCCGTCCTGGGCGAGCAGTACTTC. Translated: CASSSVLGEQYF.

The chain uses TRBV28 and TRBJ1-2; 7 bases agree with TRBD1. The CDR3 consists of 15 residues. Germline-derived CDR1 and CDR2 are MDHEN and SYDVKM. Trimming removed 4 bases from V and 3 bases from J; junction bases left unmatched: 8. CDR3 in amino acids: CASSSARGSDYGYTF. As DNA, the CDR3 is TGTGCCAGCAGTTCGGCCAGGGGGTCGGACTATGGCTACACCTTC.

Here the CDR3 reads CASSLEGRSSIRSGNTIYF. CDR3 coding DNA: TGTGCCAGCAGCTTAGAAGGCAGGTCCTCCATCCGCTCTGGAAACACCATATATTTT. V usage is TRBV13 and J usage is TRBJ1-3; D gene unclear. Germline V gene data show CDR1 as PRHDT and CDR2 as FYEKMQ (reference sequence). The CDR3 is 19 residues long. V was cut by 1 base and J by 0 bases, with 19 bases left in between.

The chain links TRBV25-1 to TRBJ2-4, with 9 bases that match TRBD1. Trimming cost V 4 bases and J 6 bases; bases outside gene matches: 4. The CDR3 contains 14 residues. Looked up from germline, CDR1 is MGHDK and CDR2 is SYGVNS. The CDR3, as DNA: TGTGCCAGCAGTGGGGGGACAGGGCGAAACATTCAGTACTTC. This encodes CASSGGTGRNIQYF.

The gene calls are TRBV27 and TRBJ2-7; D remains ambiguous. CDR3 length: 15 residues. Deletions cut 6 bases from V and 0 bases from J, with 15 bases between. Germline CDR1 MNHEY, CDR2 SMNVEV (reference sequence). The CDR3 region is CASSQYVQTSYEQYF. CDR3 bases: TGTGCCAGCAGCCAATATGTGCAGACCTCCTACGAGCAGTACTTC.

This clone appeared a single time. The J gene is TRBJ1-1, the V gene TRBV25-1, with a weak D call TRBD1 (5 bases). Per germline, CDR1 MGHDK and CDR2 SYGVNS. The V end was cut by 4 bases, the J end by 4 bases, with 16 bases between. The CDR3 runs 15 residues. The CDR3: CASSASRGLSTEAFF. The CDR3 coding sequence is TGTGCCAGCAGTGCGAGTAGGGGATTATCCACTGAAGCTTTCTTT. The whole variable domain, filled in from reference TRBV25-1 and TRBJ1-1, reads EADIYQTPRYLVIGTGKKITLECSQTMGHDKMYWYQQDPGMELHLIHYSYGVNSTEKGDLSSESTVSRIRTEHFPLTLESARPSHTSQYLCASSASRGLSTEAFFGQGTRLTVV.

The chain uses TRBV4-3 and TRBJ2-1; 13 nucleotides line up with TRBD2. Germline values: CDR1 LGHNA, CDR2 YSLEER. The CDR3 runs to 17 residues. Trimming at V came to 0 bases and at J to 5 bases, leaving 4 bases not matched to a gene. The CDR3 bases are TGCGCCAGCAGCCAAGACTTTACTAGCGGGGGGGACAATGAGCAGTTCTTC. It yields the protein CASSQDFTSGGDNEQFF.

This clone was recorded a few times. V usage is TRBV10-3 and J usage is TRBJ2-5, with 7 positions matching TRBD2. The V segment lost 2 bases and the J segment 2 bases; nucleotides outside the gene matches: 8. The CDR3 is 16 residues long. CDR1 and CDR2 from the germline V gene are ENHRY and SYGVKD. The CDR3 DNA is TGTGCCATCAGTGAGATGGGGGAGGGGTGGCAAGAGACCCAGTACTTC. This sequence encodes CAISEMGEGWQETQYF.

A single count supports this clone. The rearrangement links TRBV6-6 to TRBJ1-1, with a weak D call TRBD1 (6 bases). The CDR3 runs 13 residues. CDR1 and CDR2 (germline): MNHNY, SVGAGI (reference sequence). The V end was cut by 6 bases, the J end by 4 bases, with 12 bases between. Here the CDR3 reads CASRRQEGTEAFF. The CDR3 DNA sequence: TGTGCCAGCAGGCGACAGGAGGGCACTGAAGCTTTCTTT.

This sequence joins TRBV27 and TRBJ2-7; D call uncertain. Germline V gives CDR1 MNHEY, CDR2 SMNVEV (reference sequence). The CDR3 is 13 residues long. V was cut by 6 bases and J by 3 bases, with 12 bases left in between. The CDR3 spells CASRQTRLYEQYF. The CDR3 nucleotides are TGTGCCAGCAGACAGACCAGACTCTACGAGCAGTACTTC.

This chain joins TRBV11-2 and TRBJ2-7; 11 nucleotides match TRBD2. J was trimmed by 5 bases and V by 5 bases; bases with no gene match: 8. This CDR3 spans 15 amino acids. Germline CDR1 SGHAT, CDR2 FQNNGV. The CDR3 here is CASSRLAGGLNEQYF. CDR3 DNA sequence: TGTGCCAGCAGCAGATTAGCGGGAGGGCTCAACGAGCAGTACTTC.

The chain couples TRBV7-8 to TRBJ2-2; the D gene is possibly TRBD1 (5 bases). The germline gives CDR1 SGHVS, CDR2 FQNEAQ. The CDR3 has 15 amino acids. Trimming pared 5 bases from V and 3 bases from J, leaving 13 bases between. The CDR3 sequence is CASSRIDSYTGELFF. The CDR3 coding sequence is TGTGCCAGCAGCCGAATCGACAGTTACACCGGGGAGCTGTTTTTT.

V gene TRBV10-3 combines with J gene TRBJ2-7; tentative D call: TRBD1 (6 bases). Germline CDR1 ENHRY, CDR2 SYGVKD. Deletions cut 3 bases from V and 4 bases from J, with 13 bases between. This CDR3 spans 14 amino acids. Written as DNA, the CDR3 is TGTGCCATCAGTGACAGGGGTGGCTCTTACGAGCAGTACTTC. It encodes CAISDRGGSYEQYF.

This clone was counted a single time. V and J are TRBV19 and TRBJ1-2; weak D call: TRBD1 (5 bases). Per the germline V gene, CDR1 is LNHDA and CDR2 is SQIVND (reference sequence). This CDR3 contains 15 residues. V was clipped by 7 bases and J by 4 bases, with 19 bases between them. The CDR3 DNA sequence: TGTGCCAGTATGTCTGGGGAGGGGATCATCTATGGCTACACCTTC. It is translated as CASMSGEGIIYGYTF.

The chain employs TRBV5-1 and TRBJ2-7; 7 bases match TRBD1. Germline CDR1 and CDR2: SGHRS and YFSETQ. V gave up 1 base and J gave up 3 bases; unmatched junction bases: 4. There are 14 residues in the CDR3. CDR3 nucleotide sequence: TGCGCCAGCAGCTTGCGGGGACAGAACTACGAGCAGTACTTC. Amino acid sequence: CASSLRGQNYEQYF.

This rearrangement joins TRBV28 to TRBJ2-7; D is unresolved. Per germline, CDR1 MDHEN and CDR2 SYDVKM. V lost 4 bases to trimming and J lost 2 bases, with 6 bases between them. CDR3 length: 12 amino acids. This chain's CDR3 is CASSSTAYEQYF. The DNA of the CDR3 is TGTGCCAGCAGTTCCACTGCCTACGAGCAGTACTTC. The full variable domain, completed using reference TRBV28 and TRBJ2-7, is DVKVTQSSRYLVKRTGEKVFLECVQDMDHENMFWYRQDPGLGLRLIYFSYDVKMKEKGDIPEGYSVSREKKERFSLILESASTNQTSMYLCASSSTAYEQYFGPGTRLTVT.

The rearrangement uses TRBV4-1 and TRBJ2-7, with D uncertain. This CDR3 spans 14 amino acids. Germline V CDR1 and CDR2: MGHRA, YSYEKL. Trimming took off 4 bases at V and 6 bases at J, with 16 bases between the two ends. The CDR3 region is CASSPSQRNREQYF. CDR3 coding DNA: TGCGCCAGCAGCCCCTCCCAGCGTAACCGCGAGCAGTACTTC.

The chain is built from TRBV4-3 and TRBJ2-2; 16 positions agree with TRBD2. Germline CDR1 is LGHNA and CDR2 is YSLEER. Trimming removed 3 bases from V and 6 bases from J; junction bases left unmatched: 4. CDR3 length: 17 residues. Here the CDR3 reads CASSQGLAGGVSGELFF. For the CDR3, the DNA is TGCGCCAGCAGCCAGGGACTAGCGGGAGGGGTGTCCGGGGAGCTGTTTTTT.

CDR3 amino acids: CASSLDGGVAFF. The CDR3, as DNA: TGTGCCAGCAGCTTAGATGGGGGTGTAGCTTTCTTT. The chain uses TRBV11-3 and TRBJ1-1; the D gene is possibly TRBD1 (5 bases). This CDR3 is 12 amino acids long. Germline CDR1 SGHNT, CDR2 YENEEA. V lost 0 bases and J lost 10, with 9 bases in between.

The chain couples TRBV14 to TRBJ2-3; possibly TRBD1 for D (6 bases). CDR3 size: 17 residues. Germline V gives CDR1 SGHDN, CDR2 FVKESK. Trimming cost V 3 bases and J 2 bases, with 18 bases left between them. The chain's CDR3 is CASSHETGTQHTDTQYF. The DNA for the CDR3 is TGTGCCAGCAGCCACGAAACCGGGACACAACACACAGATACGCAGTATTTT.

The sample holds one count of this clone. The chain carries TRBV25-1 and TRBJ1-2, with TRBD1 as a possible D gene (6 bases). This CDR3 has 14 amino acids. Per the germline V gene, CDR1 is MGHDK and CDR2 is SYGVNS. V dropped 3 bases and J dropped 5 bases, with 13 bases sitting between them. CDR3 nucleotides: TGTGCCAGCAGTGAGCCAGGGGCCCTTTATGGCTACACCTTC. Protein product: CASSEPGALYGYTF.

V is TRBV7-6 and J is TRBJ1-1; D gene ambiguous. Germline V gene data show CDR1 as SGHVS and CDR2 as FNYEAQ. V was cut by 1 base and J by 2 bases, with 8 bases left in between. The CDR3 is made up of 14 amino acids. CDR3 region: CASSLDEGNTEAFF. CDR3 DNA: TGTGCCAGCAGCTTAGACGAGGGTAACACTGAAGCTTTCTTT.